The clone carrying this TCR beta chain was picked up a small number of times. Its specificity is not known. Some clones are missing from TCRdb's copy, which holds only in-frame ones; the method was immunoSEQ multiplex PCR. The sample yields 100,000 to 120,000 clones, roughly nine tenths seen once. V dropped 2 bases and J dropped 10; count of bases not matched to a gene: 5. The germline V gene has CDR1 SQVTM and CDR2 ANQGSEA. The CDR3 covers 13 residues. These data are taken from a study of T cell responses to AZD1222 COVID-19 vaccine. The study's findings and limits: Scientists sampled the repertoires only once the peak T cell response had passed. Receipt of two AZD1222 doses was followed by a rise in Spike-specific TCR breadth and depth.

V gene TRBV29-1 combines with J gene TRBJ1-6; 7 bases agree with TRBD1. This TCR was recovered from an adult who received the AZD1222 COVID-19 vaccine. Sequencing was performed on peripheral blood, taken 28 days after the second AZD1222 dose. The CDR3 region is CSVETGEGSPLHF. CDR3 in DNA: TGCAGCGTTGAAACAGGGGAGGGCTCACCCCTCCACTTT.